These 8 T cell receptor beta chains share one sample of origin, sequenced in a study of Graves' ophthalmopathy and Graves' hyperthyroidism. Amplified material comprised TCR beta CDR3 regions derived from RNA transcripts. Amplification began with first-round RT-PCR using HTBI primers, then second-round multiplex PCR was performed. TCRdb reanalysed the multiplex PCR reads using MiXCR and keeps one entry per CDR3 protein. The sample consists of about 740,000 distinct CDR3 sequences, roughly 40% of them appearing once. Sequenced input: peripheral blood. The receptors here all came from an adult man with Graves' ophthalmopathy.

The rearrangement uses TRBV25-1 and TRBJ2-2; 12 nucleotides agree with TRBD1. The CDR3 length is 17 residues. With V trimmed by 4 bases and J by 6 bases, 9 bases remained unmatched. Per germline, CDR1 MGHDK and CDR2 SYGVNS. The CDR3 loop is CASSGNPGQGAPGELFF. The CDR3 bases are TGTGCCAGCAGTGGCAACCCGGGACAGGGGGCACCCGGGGAGCTGTTTTTT. Combining the CDR3 with reference TRBV25-1 and TRBJ2-2 gives the whole variable domain EADIYQTPRYLVIGTGKKITLECSQTMGHDKMYWYQQDPGMELHLIHYSYGVNSTEKGDLSSESTVSRIRTEHFPLTLESARPSHTSQYLCASSGNPGQGAPGELFFGEGSRLTVL.

The V gene is TRBV19, the J gene TRBJ1-5; D may be TRBD1 (6 bases). The germline V gene has CDR1 LNHDA and CDR2 SQIVND (reference sequence). This CDR3 is 14 amino acids long. Trimming cost V 9 bases and J 1 base, with 13 bases left between them. For the CDR3, the DNA is TGTGCCAGCTGCGGACAGTCAAGCAATCAGCCCCAGCATTTT. As protein: CASCGQSSNQPQHF.

The CDR3 DNA sequence: TGTGCCATCAGTGATGGGGACAGCAATTCACCCCTCCACTTT. It translates to CAISDGDSNSPLHF. This chain uses TRBV10-3 with TRBJ1-6; the match to TRBD1 covers 7 bases. The trim removed 3 bases at V and 7 bases at J, leaving 3 bases unmatched. The length of the CDR3 is 14 residues. CDR1 is ENHRY and CDR2 is SYGVKD in the germline V gene.

The chain uses TRBV20-1 and TRBJ2-7; 8 bases line up with TRBD1. V shed 4 bases, J shed 5 bases, and the junction held 10 bases outside the gene matches. The V gene's germline CDR1 is DFQATT and CDR2 SNEGSKA (reference sequence). This CDR3 contains 14 residues. The CDR3 DNA sequence: TGCAGTGCTACGGGGACAGGTGGCGGGGACGAGCAGTACTTC. It specifies CSATGTGGGDEQYF.

This chain joins TRBV25-1 and TRBJ2-7; 8 nucleotides agree with TRBD2. V was clipped by 8 bases and J by 6 bases; unmatched bases: 3. This CDR3 spans 11 amino acids. Germline CDR1 and CDR2: MGHDK and SYGVNS. The DNA for the CDR3 is TGTGCCAGCGGACTAGCCGGCGAGCAGTACTTC. Residues: CASGLAGEQYF.

This clonotype was counted a few times. V and J are TRBV5-6 and TRBJ1-3; possible D gene TRBD1, 5 bases. Germline assignment: CDR1 SGHDT and CDR2 YYEEEE. V gave up 0 bases and J gave up 0 bases, with 10 bases separating them. This CDR3 comprises 16 residues. CDR3: CASSLDRQRSGNTIYF. The CDR3 bases are TGTGCCAGCAGCTTGGACAGGCAACGCTCTGGAAACACCATATATTTT. The whole variable domain, filled in from reference TRBV5-6 and TRBJ1-3, reads DAGVTQSPTHLIKTRGQQVTLRCSPKSGHDTVSWYQQALGQGPQFIFQYYEEEERQRGNFPDRFSGHQFPNYSSELNVNALLLGDSALYLCASSLDRQRSGNTIYFGEGSWLTVV.

This clonotype was picked up many times. The chain recombines TRBV7-2 with TRBJ2-7; D remains ambiguous. Trimming cost V 3 bases and J 0 bases, with 9 bases left between them. The germline V gene encodes CDR1 SGHTA and CDR2 FQGNSA. There are 14 residues in the CDR3. CDR3 region: CASSFPSSSYEQYF. The CDR3, as DNA: TGTGCCAGCAGCTTCCCCTCCAGCTCCTACGAGCAGTACTTC.

Turning to this clonotype: A read error may be the cause here, since a much bigger clone is one base away. The V call is TRBV10-3, the J call TRBJ1-5; the D is unclear. The CDR3 contains 16 residues. The V gene lost 2 bases and the J gene lost 0 bases, with 11 bases spanning the gap. Germline CDR1 is ENHRY and CDR2 is SYGVKD. CDR3: CAISEAGSGSNQPQHF. The DNA for the CDR3 is TGTGCCATCAGTGAGGCGGGGTCCGGTAGCAATCAGCCCCAGCATTTT.